The T cell receptor (beta chain) under discussion was sequenced for a study of spatial heterogeneity in lung cancer. Study-wide background: Sequences of the beta chain were consistently detected in greater numbers than alpha-chain sequences. Whole-study results and caveats: Whereas they appeared in blood less at follow-up, ubiquitous expanded tumor TCRs appeared there more at resection.

Every molecule of TCR cDNA had its own unique molecular identifier. TCRdb recomputed calls from the 5' RACE reads with MiXCR, one row per CDR3 protein. The sample lists about 25,000 distinct CDR3 sequences; approximately 7% were seen once. Time point defined: sample taken at primary tumor resection. The study sequenced unsorted whole RNA from tumor, nontumor lung or frozen PBMC. Samples were obtained from approximately 72 donors, all untreated early-stage non-small cell lung cancer patients. This CDR3 has 15 residues. The germline V gene has CDR1 SGHDT and CDR2 YYEEEE. V lost 0 bases, J lost 12 bases, and 11 bases stayed unmatched. As concerns this clonotype: The antigen remains unidentified.

The source material was PBMCs, sampled at surgery. The sequence derives from a male donor with early-stage non-small cell lung cancer. The chain links TRBV5-6 to TRBJ2-1; 8 nucleotides align to TRBD2. This CDR3 is CASSLAEREMFGQFF. The CDR3 DNA follows: TGTGCCAGCAGCTTGGCCGAGCGGGAGATGTTTGGGCAGTTCTTC. The full variable domain, rest sourced from reference TRBV5-6 and TRBJ2-1, is DAGVTQSPTHLIKTRGQQVTLRCSPKSGHDTVSWYQQALGQGPQFIFQYYEEEERQRGNFPDRFSGHQFPNYSSELNVNALLLGDSALYLCASSLAEREMFGQFFGPGTRLTVL.